A selection of T cell receptor beta chains follows, all from one sample in a study of OX40 agonist ivuxolimab in advanced cancers. The repertoire was sequenced with immunoSEQ multiplex PCR; TCRdb's copy has only in-frame clones and lacks some. The sample carries 25,000 to 30,000 clones, roughly 80% recorded once. This specimen was CD4+ or CD8+ T cells sorted from blood, taken in a trial of the OX40 agonist ivuxolimab. These receptors were collected from an adult with an advanced solid tumor such as melanoma, head and neck, liver or kidney cancer. Each CDR3 is given with its conserved first and last residue.

TRBJ2-5	TRBV5-4	CASSLGGSAQYF
TRBJ2-3	TRBV5-4	CASSPGIAGVSDTQYF
TRBJ1-5	TRBV4-1	CASSQGNQPQHF
TRBJ2-7	TRBV4-1	CASSTTGYSYEQYF
TRBJ1-2	TRBV19	CASSINREDYGYTF
TRBJ2-1	TRBV27	CASRGMGYNEQFF
TRBJ1-6	TRBV27	CASGHSPLHF
TRBJ1-2	TRBV5-6	CASSLARKNYGYTF
TRBJ2-7	TRBV29-1	CSVQVQASYEQYF
TRBJ1-2	TRBV9	CASSVGLRDVADYTF
TRBJ2-1	TRBV7-9	CASSLKLAGDEQFF
TRBJ2-3	TRBV5-1	CASRGVETDTQYF
TRBJ1-5	TRBV4-1	CASSQGQNQPQHF
TRBJ1-5	TRBV5-1	CASSLVGGSNQPQHF
TRBJ2-5	TRBV7-9	CASSLVDRGQYF
TRBJ1-2	TRBV19	CASSWQGALYYGYTF
TRBJ1-4	TRBV6-1	CASSEALRATNEKLFF
TRBJ1-5	TRBV19	CASSQIGQGRQPQHF
TRBJ2-7	TRBV7-9	CASSIAYEQYF
TRBJ2-7	TRBV27	CASSFPDRTGEQYF
TRBJ1-1	TRBV27	CASRWGSEAFF
TRBJ1-2	TRBV6-5	CASSPTRDTGYGYTF
TRBJ2-1	TRBV7-9	CASSLSGTSSRDLQFF
TRBJ1-1	TRBV5-6	CASNLEGNWGNTEAFF
TRBJ2-7	TRBV4-1	CASSQERGDEQYF
TRBJ1-1	TRBV15	CATSRTGPNSEAFF
TRBJ1-1	TRBV4-3	CASSQGLGTGTSEAFF
TRBJ1-3	TRBV7-6	CASSRLGSGNTIYF
TRBJ1-1	TRBV5-6	CASSLIRESMNTEAFF
TRBJ1-1	TRBV19	CASSTRGLNTEAFF
TRBJ1-2	TRBV11-2	CASSLDLQTGVGFYGYTF
TRBJ1-2	TRBV6-5	CASSLSGTGGGGYTF
TRBJ1-2	TRBV4-2	CASSQDTAGGAGGYTF
TRBJ2-7	TRBV11-2	CASSSSGAGGYEQYF
TRBJ1-1	TRBV12-5	CASGFGKPDRGLSDTEAFF
TRBJ1-2	TRBV15	CATSRDRPPTLYGYTF
TRBJ2-2	TRBV5-5	CASSLEENTGELFF
TRBJ1-1	TRBV7-6	CASSLTLGQPDTEAFF
TRBJ1-1	TRBV10-1	CASSEGSSEAFF
TRBJ2-1	TRBV5-6	CASSPGLAGVRSYNEQFF
TRBJ1-1	TRBV25-1	CASSDGLNTEAFF
TRBJ1-2	TRBV5-5	CASSLTGGDGYTF
TRBJ2-6	TRBV7-6	CASSPGVFGQVLTF
TRBJ1-3	TRBV5-4	CASSYPGNTIYF
TRBJ2-3	TRBV15	CATSTGGRADTQYF
TRBJ2-1	TRBV6-1	CASMGVPYNEQFF
TRBJ1-2	TRBV15	CATSQGGGALSNYGYTF
TRBJ2-1	TRBV5-1	CASSLGLLGPDLKHNEQFF
TRBJ2-1	TRBV10-1	CASSESSVGNEQFF
TRBJ2-7	TRBV5-4	CASSHRVNPDEQYF
TRBJ2-2	TRBV4-2	CASSPAQLWTGELFF
TRBJ2-2	TRBV6-1	CASSDLGGNTGELFF
TRBJ2-1	TRBV27	CASSPFIGYNEQFF
TRBJ2-7	TRBV11-2	CASSLVQGETYEQYF
TRBJ1-1	TRBV6-5	CASSLHRDRDTEAFF
TRBJ2-1	TRBV5-6	CASSPPFGALHEQFF
TRBJ2-7	TRBV5-5	CASSFVFGSYEQYF
TRBJ2-1	TRBV6-1	CASSEVHGQGFYNEQFF
TRBJ2-5	TRBV7-9	CASSLLKREETQYF